The text below deals with one T cell receptor beta chain. The sample originates from a study of blood T cell repertoires in COVID-19. About the study: Samples taken during acute and convalescent COVID-19 were collected in the United States, Italy and Spain. Sources were T cells, B-cell-depleted T cells, or PBMCs; the material itself was cDNA or gDNA.

In the original analysis: Nucleated cell counts were estimated from reference gene primer amplification. Libraries were prepared by immunoSEQ multiplex PCR; TCRdb keeps only in-frame clonotypes and omits some of them. Clone size and V and J calls were adopted from that table, with D and trimming inferred from the DNA. The data contain 200,000 to 300,000 clones, roughly 81% of them singletons. Trimming left V 5 bases short and J 3 bases short, with 11 bases between. CDR3 length: 15 residues. The germline CDR1 and CDR2 sequences are MNHEY and SMNVEV (reference sequence). Sequenced material: peripheral blood. The chain is built from TRBV27 and TRBJ1-6, with a tentative D call TRBD1 (6 bases). This receptor was taken from a middle-aged man with acute or convalescent COVID-19. The DNA of the CDR3 is TGTGCCAGCAGTAGCAAACAGGGCTATAATTCACCCCTCCACTTT. Translated: CASSSKQGYNSPLHF.